This TCR beta chain was profiled in a study of T cells in Graves' hyperthyroidism and ophthalmopathy. Study-wide findings and caveats: With a median lead of 6.5 months before onset, the model predicted ophthalmopathy. In blood, most of the thyroid clonotypes expanded above 0.001 were also present. Patients with ophthalmopathy were separated from those with stable hyperthyroidism by a 13 V-J model.

Amplified TCR beta CDR3 regions derived from RNA transcripts. HTBI primers drove first-round RT-PCR of the TCR CDR3. One entry per CDR3 protein results from TCRdb running MiXCR on the multiplex PCR reads. The table lists 370,000 or so distinct CDR3 sequences, about a sixth of them singletons, with around a quarter in the top ten. This clonotype was seen ten or more times. Its antigen is still unknown. Per germline, CDR1 SQVTM and CDR2 ANQGSEA. V lost 5 bases and J lost 4; bases outside the gene matches: 9. The CDR3 totals 14 residues. The TCR comes from a woman under 30 with Graves' hyperthyroidism that later progressed to Graves' ophthalmopathy. Material: blood. The chain employs TRBV29-1 and TRBJ2-5, with 8 nucleotides matching TRBD2. CDR3 sequence: CSVLSGGPLETQYF. The CDR3 DNA reads TGCAGCGTTCTTTCGGGAGGGCCCTTAGAGACCCAGTACTTC.